This T cell receptor (beta chain) was sequenced for a study of T cells in Graves' hyperthyroidism and ophthalmopathy. Diagnostic assessment was based on clinical symptoms, serum thyroxine and TRAb, thyroid ultrasound and orbital computed tomography. Source material for PBMCs was more than 9.5 ml fresh peripheral blood. Study outcomes and limitations: In the blood, most expanded thyroid clonotypes above 0.001 appeared as well.

TCR beta CDR3 region amplification was performed from RNA transcripts. HTBI primers drove first-round RT-PCR of the TCR CDR3. MiXCR was run by TCRdb on the multiplex PCR reads, yielding one entry per CDR3 protein. Of 100,000 to 130,000 distinct CDR3 sequences detected, 15% to 20% appear once; the ten largest clones hold 35% to 45%. There are many counts of this clonotype. Its antigen is undetermined. The sequence came from a woman in her forties or fifties with Graves' hyperthyroidism. The material sequenced was blood.

The DNA of the CDR3 is TGCGCCAGCAGCTTGGCCTCAGGGCAAGATACGCAGTATTTT. Its translation is CASSLASGQDTQYF. J is TRBJ2-3 and V is TRBV5-1; D perhaps matches TRBD1 (5 bases). V gave up 0 bases and J gave up 5 bases, with 10 bases separating them. The CDR3 is 14 amino acids. Looked up from germline, CDR1 is SGHRS and CDR2 is YFSETQ.